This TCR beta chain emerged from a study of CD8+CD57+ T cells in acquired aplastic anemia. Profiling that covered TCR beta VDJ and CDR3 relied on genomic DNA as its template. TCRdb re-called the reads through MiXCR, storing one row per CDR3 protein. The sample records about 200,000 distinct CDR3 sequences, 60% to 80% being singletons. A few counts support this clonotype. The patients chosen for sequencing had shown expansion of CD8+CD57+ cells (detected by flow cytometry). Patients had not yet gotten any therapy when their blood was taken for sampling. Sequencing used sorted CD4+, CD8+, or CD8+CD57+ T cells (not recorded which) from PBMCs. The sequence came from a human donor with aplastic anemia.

DNA for the CDR3: TGTGCCAGCAGCTTAGGCGCAAGCTCACCCCTCCACTTT. As protein: CASSLGASSPLHF. V gene TRBV7-2 combines with J gene TRBJ1-6; D remains unclear. Germline assignment: CDR1 SGHTA and CDR2 FQGNSA. V shed 1 base and J shed 10 bases, with 8 bases lying between them. The CDR3 length is 13 residues.